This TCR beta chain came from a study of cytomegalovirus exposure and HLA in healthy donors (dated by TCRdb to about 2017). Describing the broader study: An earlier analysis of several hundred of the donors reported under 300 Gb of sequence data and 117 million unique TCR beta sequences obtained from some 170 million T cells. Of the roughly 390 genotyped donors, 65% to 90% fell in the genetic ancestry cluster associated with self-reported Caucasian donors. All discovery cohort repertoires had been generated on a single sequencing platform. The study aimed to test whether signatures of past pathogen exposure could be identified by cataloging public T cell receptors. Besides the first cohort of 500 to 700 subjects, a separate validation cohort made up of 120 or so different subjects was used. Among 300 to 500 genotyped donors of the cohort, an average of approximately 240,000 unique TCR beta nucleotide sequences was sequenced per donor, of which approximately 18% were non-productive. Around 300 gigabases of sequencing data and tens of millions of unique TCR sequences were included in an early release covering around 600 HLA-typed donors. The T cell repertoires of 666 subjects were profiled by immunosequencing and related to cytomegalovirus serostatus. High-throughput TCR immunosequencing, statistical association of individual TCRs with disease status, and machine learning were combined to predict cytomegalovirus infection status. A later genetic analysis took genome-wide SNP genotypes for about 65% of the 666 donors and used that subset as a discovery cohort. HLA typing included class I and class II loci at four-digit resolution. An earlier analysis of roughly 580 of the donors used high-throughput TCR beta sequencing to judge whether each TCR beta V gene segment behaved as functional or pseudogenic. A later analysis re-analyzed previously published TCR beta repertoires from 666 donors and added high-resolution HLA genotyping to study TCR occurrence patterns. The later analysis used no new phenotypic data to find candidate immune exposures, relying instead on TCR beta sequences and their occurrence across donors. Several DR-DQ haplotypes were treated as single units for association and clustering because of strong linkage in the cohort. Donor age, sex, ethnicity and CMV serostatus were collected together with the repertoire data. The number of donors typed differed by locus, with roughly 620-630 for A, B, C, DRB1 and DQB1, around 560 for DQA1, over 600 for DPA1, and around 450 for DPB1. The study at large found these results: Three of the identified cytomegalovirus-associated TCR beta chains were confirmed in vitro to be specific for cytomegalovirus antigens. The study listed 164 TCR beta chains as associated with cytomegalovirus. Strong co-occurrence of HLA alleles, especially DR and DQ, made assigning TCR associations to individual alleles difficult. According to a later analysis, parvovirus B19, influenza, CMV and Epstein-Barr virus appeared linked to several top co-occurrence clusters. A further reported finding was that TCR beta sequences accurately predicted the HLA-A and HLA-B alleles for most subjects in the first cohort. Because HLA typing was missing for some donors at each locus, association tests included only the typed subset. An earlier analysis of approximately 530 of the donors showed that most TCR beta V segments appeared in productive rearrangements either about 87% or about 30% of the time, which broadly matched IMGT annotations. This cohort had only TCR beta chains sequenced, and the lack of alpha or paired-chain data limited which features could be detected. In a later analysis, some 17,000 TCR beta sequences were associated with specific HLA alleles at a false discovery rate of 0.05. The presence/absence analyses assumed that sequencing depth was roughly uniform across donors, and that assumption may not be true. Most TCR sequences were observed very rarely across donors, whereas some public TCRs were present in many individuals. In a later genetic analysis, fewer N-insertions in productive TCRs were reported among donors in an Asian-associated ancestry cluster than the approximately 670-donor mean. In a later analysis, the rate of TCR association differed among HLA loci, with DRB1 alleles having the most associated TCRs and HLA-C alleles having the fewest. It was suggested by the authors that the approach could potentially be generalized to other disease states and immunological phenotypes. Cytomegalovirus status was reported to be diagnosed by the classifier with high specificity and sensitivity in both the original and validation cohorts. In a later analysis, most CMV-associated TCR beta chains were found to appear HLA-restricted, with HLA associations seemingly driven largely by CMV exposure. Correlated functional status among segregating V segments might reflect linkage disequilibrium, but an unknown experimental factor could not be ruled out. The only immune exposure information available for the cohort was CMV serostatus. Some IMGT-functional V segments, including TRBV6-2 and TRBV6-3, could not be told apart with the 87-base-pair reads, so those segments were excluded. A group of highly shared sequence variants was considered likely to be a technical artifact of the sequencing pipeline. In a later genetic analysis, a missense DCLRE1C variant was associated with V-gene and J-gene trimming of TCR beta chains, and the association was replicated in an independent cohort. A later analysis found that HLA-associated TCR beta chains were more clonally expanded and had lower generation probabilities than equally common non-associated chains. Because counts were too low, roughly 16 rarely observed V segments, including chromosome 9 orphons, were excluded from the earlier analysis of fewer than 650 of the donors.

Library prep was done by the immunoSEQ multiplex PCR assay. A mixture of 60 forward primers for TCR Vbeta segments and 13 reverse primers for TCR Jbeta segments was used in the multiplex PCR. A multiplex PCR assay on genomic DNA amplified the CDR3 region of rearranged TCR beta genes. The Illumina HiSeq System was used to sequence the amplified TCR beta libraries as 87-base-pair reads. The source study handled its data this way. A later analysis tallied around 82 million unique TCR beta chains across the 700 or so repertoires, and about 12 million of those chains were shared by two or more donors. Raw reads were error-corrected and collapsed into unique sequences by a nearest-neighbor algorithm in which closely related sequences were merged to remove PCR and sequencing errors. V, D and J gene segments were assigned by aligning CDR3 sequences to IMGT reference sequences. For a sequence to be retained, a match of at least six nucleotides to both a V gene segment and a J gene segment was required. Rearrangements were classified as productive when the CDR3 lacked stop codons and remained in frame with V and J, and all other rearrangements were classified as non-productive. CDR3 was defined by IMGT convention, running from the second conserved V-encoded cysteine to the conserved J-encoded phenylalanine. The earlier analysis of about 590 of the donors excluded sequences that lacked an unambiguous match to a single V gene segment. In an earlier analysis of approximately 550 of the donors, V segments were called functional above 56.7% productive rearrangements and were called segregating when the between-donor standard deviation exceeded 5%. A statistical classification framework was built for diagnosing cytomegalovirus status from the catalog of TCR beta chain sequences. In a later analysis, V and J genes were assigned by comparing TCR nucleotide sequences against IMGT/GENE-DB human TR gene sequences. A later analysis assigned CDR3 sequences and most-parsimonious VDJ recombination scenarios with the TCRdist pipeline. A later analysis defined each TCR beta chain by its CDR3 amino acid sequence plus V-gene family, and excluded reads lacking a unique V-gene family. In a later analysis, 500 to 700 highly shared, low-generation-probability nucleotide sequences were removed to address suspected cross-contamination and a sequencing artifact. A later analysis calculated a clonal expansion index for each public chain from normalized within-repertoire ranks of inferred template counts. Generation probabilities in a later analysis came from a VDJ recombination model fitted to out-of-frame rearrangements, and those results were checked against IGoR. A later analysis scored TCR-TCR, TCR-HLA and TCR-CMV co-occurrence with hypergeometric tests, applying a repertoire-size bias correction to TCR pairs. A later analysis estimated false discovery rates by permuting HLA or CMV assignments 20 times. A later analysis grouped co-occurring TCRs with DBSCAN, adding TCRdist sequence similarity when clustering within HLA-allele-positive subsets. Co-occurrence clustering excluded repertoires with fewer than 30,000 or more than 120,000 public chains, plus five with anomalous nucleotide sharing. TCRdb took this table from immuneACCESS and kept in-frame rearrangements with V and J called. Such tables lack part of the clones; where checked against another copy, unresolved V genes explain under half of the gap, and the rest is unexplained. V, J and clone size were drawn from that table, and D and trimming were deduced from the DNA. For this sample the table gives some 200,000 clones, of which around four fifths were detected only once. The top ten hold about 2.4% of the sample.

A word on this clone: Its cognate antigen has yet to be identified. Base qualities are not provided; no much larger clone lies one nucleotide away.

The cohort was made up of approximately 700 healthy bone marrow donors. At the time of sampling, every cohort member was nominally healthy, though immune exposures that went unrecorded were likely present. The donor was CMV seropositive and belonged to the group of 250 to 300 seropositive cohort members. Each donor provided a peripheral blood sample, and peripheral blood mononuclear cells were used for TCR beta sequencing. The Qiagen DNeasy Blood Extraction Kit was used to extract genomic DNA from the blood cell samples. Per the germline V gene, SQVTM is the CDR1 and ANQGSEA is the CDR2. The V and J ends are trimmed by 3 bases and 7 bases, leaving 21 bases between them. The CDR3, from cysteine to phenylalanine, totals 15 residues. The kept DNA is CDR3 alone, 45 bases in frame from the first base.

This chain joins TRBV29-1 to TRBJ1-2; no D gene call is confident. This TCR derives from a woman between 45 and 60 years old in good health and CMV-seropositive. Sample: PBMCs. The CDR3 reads CSVDESPKEFSGYTF. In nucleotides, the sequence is TGCAGCGTTGACGAGTCCCCAAAAGAGTTTAGTGGCTACACCTTC.